This T cell receptor beta chain originates from a study of T cell repertoires in cytomegalovirus infection. Turning to the study itself: It can be stated that public TCR beta signatures indicated CMV infection as well as a matching HLA type. Findings and caveats of the study: The cumulative frequency of public TCR beta families identified carriers of CMV plus the relevant HLA.

For this clonotype: Its specificity is not known.

TCRdb called the reads again in MiXCR, with one record for every CDR3 protein. The data show hundreds of thousands of distinct CDR3 sequences, roughly 30% seen once. The CDR3 covers 15 residues. Germline-derived CDR1 and CDR2 are MNHEY and SVGAGI. J gave up 5 bases and V 5 bases, and 9 bases lay outside the gene matches. This clonotype originated in a human donor in good health (CMV status not recorded). Some clones in this sample may be carry-over from other donors' samples. The chain recombines TRBV6-5 with TRBJ2-7, with TRBD1 matching 10 bases. Sequenced here: cultured PBMCs, sampled from culture after CMV antigen stimulation. CDR3 amino acids: CASSRIRDRGDEQYF. The CDR3 bases are TGTGCCAGCAGTCGAATCCGGGACAGGGGCGACGAGCAGTACTTC.